The 22 T cell receptor beta chains listed next were all sequenced from one sample in a study of human thymus T cells. Produced via immunoSEQ multiplex PCR; TCRdb's table is partial and in-frame only. The sample lists tens of thousands of clones; 95% were seen once. Thymus tissue was removed during corrective cardiac surgery. Sequencing was carried out using thymus tissue. The receptors derive from a girl in the first two years of life with a congenital heart defect but otherwise immunologically healthy.

The CDR3 region is CASSPYRRGSYNEQFF. In nucleotides, the CDR3 is TGCGCCAGCAGCCCCTACAGGCGGGGATCCTACAATGAGCAGTTCTTC. The chain joins TRBV5-1 to TRBJ2-1; TRBD2 is a possible D gene (6 bases). Trimming removed 4 bases from V and 1 base from J, with 15 bases in between. In germline, CDR1 is SGHRS, CDR2 YFSETQ. The CDR3 runs to 16 residues.

The chain links TRBV11-3 to TRBJ1-2; 9 bases align to TRBD1. The CDR3 is 17 residues long. Germline V CDR1 and CDR2: SGHNT, YENEEA. Trimming took 5 bases from V and 0 from J; bases not matched to a gene: 10. CDR3 in amino acids: CASSPGQGPRPNYGYTF. The CDR3 coding sequence is TGTGCCAGCAGCCCTGGACAGGGGCCGCGTCCTAACTATGGCTACACCTTC.

The rearrangement joins TRBV5-4 to TRBJ2-1, with TRBD1 matching 7 bases. The CDR3 contains 15 residues. The J segment lost 12 bases and the V segment lost 6 bases, leaving 18 bases of the junction unmatched. The germline V gene encodes CDR1 SGHNT and CDR2 YYREEE (reference sequence). CDR3 sequence reads: CASTVFPGQAVGQFF. CDR3 nucleotides: TGTGCCAGCACCGTCTTTCCCGGACAGGCGGTTGGGCAGTTCTTC.

The genes are TRBV25-1 and TRBJ2-2, with D perhaps matching TRBD2 (5 bases). CDR1 MGHDK and CDR2 SYGVNS come from the germline V gene. There are 15 residues in the CDR3. The V and J ends lost 1 base and 3 bases respectively, with 9 bases between them. This chain's CDR3 is CASSEFEGYTGELFF. The CDR3 DNA follows: TGTGCCAGCAGTGAATTTGAGGGATACACCGGGGAGCTGTTTTTT.

J is TRBJ2-7 and V is TRBV28; D may be TRBD2 (5 bases). V lost 6 bases, J lost 3 bases, and 15 bases lay in between. The length of the CDR3 is 14 residues. CDR1 and CDR2 from the germline V gene are MDHEN and SYDVKM. The CDR3 nucleotides are TGTGCCAGCAGGGATGTAGAGGGCCACTACGAGCAGTACTTC. As protein: CASRDVEGHYEQYF.

This sequence joins TRBV7-9 and TRBJ1-3, with D maybe TRBD1 (5 bases). Germline V CDR1 and CDR2: SEHNR, FQNEAQ (reference sequence). V shed 5 bases and J shed 0 bases, with 17 bases lying between them. The CDR3 covers 17 residues. CDR3 nucleotides: TGTGCCAGCAGCCCCCTGGGGGGAGGGACCTCTGGAAACACCATATATTTT. Translation: CASSPLGGGTSGNTIYF.

A word on this clone: The same CDR3 can be traced to other DNA sequences in this sample. The V and J genes are TRBV27 and TRBJ2-1; D may be TRBD2 (5 bases). Trimming shortened V by 5 bases and J by 10 bases, and 12 bases separated the two germline ends. CDR1 and CDR2 (germline): MNHEY, SMNVEV (reference sequence). This CDR3 is 12 amino acids long. Here the CDR3 reads CASSLSGNEQFF. CDR3 nucleotides: TGTGCCAGCAGTCTTTCGGGGAACGAGCAGTTCTTC.

This clone was observed once. This rearrangement joins TRBV28 to TRBJ2-7; D perhaps matches TRBD2 (6 bases). Trimming took 7 bases from V and 3 from J, leaving 19 bases between them. CDR3 length: 15 amino acids. Germline loops: CDR1 MDHEN, CDR2 SYDVKM. The CDR3 spells CASNDAGTQYYEQYF. The CDR3 bases are TGTGCCAGCAATGACGCCGGGACTCAATACTACGAGCAGTACTTC.

The chain links TRBV27 to TRBJ2-1; 10 nucleotides agree with TRBD2. The CDR3 consists of 18 residues. Germline loops: CDR1 MNHEY, CDR2 SMNVEV (reference sequence). Trimming at V came to 0 bases and at J to 6 bases, leaving 11 bases not matched to a gene. CDR3: CASSLSIGTSGIINEQFF. The CDR3, as DNA: TGTGCCAGCAGTTTATCAATCGGTACTAGCGGGATAATCAATGAGCAGTTCTTC.

The V and J genes are TRBV7-9 and TRBJ2-5; 7 nucleotides match TRBD1. V lost 1 base to trimming and J lost 0 bases; unmatched junction nucleotides: 8. CDR1 and CDR2 (germline): SEHNR, FQNEAQ (reference sequence). The CDR3 extends over 17 amino acids. The CDR3 coding sequence is TGTGCCAGCAGCTTAGTGACCCAGACAGGGTACCAAGAGACCCAGTACTTC. It codes for CASSLVTQTGYQETQYF.

The V and J genes are TRBV30 and TRBJ2-7; tentative D call: TRBD2 (6 bases). CDR3 length equals 14 residues. The germline V gene encodes CDR1 GTSNPN and CDR2 SVGIG (reference sequence). Trimming left V 1 base short and J 1 base short, with 11 bases between. The DNA of the CDR3 is TGTGCCTGGAGTGACCGGGACTGTTCCTACGAGCAGTACTTC. Protein: CAWSDRDCSYEQYF.

The chain carries TRBV20-1 and TRBJ2-7; D is undetermined. The CDR3 is 11 amino acids. The germline gives CDR1 DFQATT, CDR2 SNEGSKA (reference sequence). V gave up 1 base and J gave up 5 bases, with 6 bases separating them. DNA for the CDR3: TGCAGTGCTAGAGTAGGGAACGAGCAGTACTTC. This codes for CSARVGNEQYF.

DNA for the CDR3: TGTGCCAGCAGGGGGGAGGGATCCCCCTCATTCACAGATACGCAGTATTTT. It specifies CASRGEGSPSFTDTQYF. The chain is built from TRBV27 and TRBJ2-3, with TRBD2 matching 7 bases. The length of the CDR3 is 17 residues. The V gene end was trimmed by 6 bases and the J gene end by 2 bases; junction bases not matched to a gene: 14. Germline V lookup: CDR1 MNHEY, CDR2 SMNVEV (reference sequence).

The chain recombines TRBV5-3 with TRBJ2-1, with 11 bases lining up with TRBD2. TRBV5-3 is recorded as an ORF, its role being uncertain. The CDR3 is 19 amino acids. Trimming at V came to 1 base and at J to 8 bases, leaving 17 bases not matched to a gene. This chain's CDR3 is CARSLRYNRLAGGPHEQFF. CDR3 sequence (DNA): TGTGCCAGAAGCTTGAGATACAATAGATTAGCGGGAGGGCCGCATGAGCAGTTCTTC.

CDR3 sequence: CATSRGGRTNQETQYF. The CDR3 DNA sequence: TGTGCCACCAGCAGGGGGGGCAGGACTAACCAAGAGACCCAGTACTTC. The chain carries TRBV15 and TRBJ2-5; D tentatively fits TRBD1 or TRBD2 (6 bases each). Trimming cost V 3 bases and J 0 bases, with 14 bases left between them. The CDR3 sequence is 16 residues long. CDR1 is LNHNV and CDR2 is YYDKDF in the germline V gene (reference sequence).

This chain joins TRBV5-1 and TRBJ2-1, with TRBD2 identical over 7 bases. The CDR3 length is 15 residues. In germline, CDR1 is SGHRS, CDR2 YFSETQ. V shed 3 bases, J shed 0 bases, and the junction held 3 bases outside the gene matches. CDR3 residues: CASSSRGSSYNEQFF. The DNA of the CDR3 is TGCGCCAGCAGCTCGCGGGGGAGCTCCTACAATGAGCAGTTCTTC.

V usage is TRBV7-9 and J usage is TRBJ2-7, with TRBD2 matching over 12 bases. The trim removed 4 bases at V and 4 bases at J, leaving 5 bases unmatched. The CDR3 contains 15 residues. CDR1 and CDR2 from the germline V gene are SEHNR and FQNEAQ (reference sequence). The CDR3 coding sequence is TGTGCCAGCAGCTACAGGACTAGCGGGAAGTACGAGCAGTACTTC. It translates to CASSYRTSGKYEQYF.

V gene TRBV5-1 combines with J gene TRBJ2-2, with TRBD1 identical over 7 bases. The V gene end was trimmed by 4 bases and the J gene end by 8 bases; junction bases not matched to a gene: 2. Germline V gene data show CDR1 as SGHRS and CDR2 as YFSETQ. This CDR3 has 12 amino acids. The CDR3 DNA sequence: TGCGCCAGCAGCCTGACAGGGGGGGAGCTGTTTTTT. This sequence encodes CASSLTGGELFF.

The chain uses TRBV10-3 and TRBJ1-1; D perhaps matches TRBD1 (5 bases). The germline V gene encodes CDR1 ENHRY and CDR2 SYGVKD. CDR3 length: 13 amino acids. Trimming left V 10 bases short and J 4 bases short, with 16 bases between. CDR3 protein: CATRRAGGTEAFF. CDR3 nucleotides: TGTGCCACCCGACGGGCTGGGGGCACTGAAGCTTTCTTT.

The chain uses TRBV6-1 and TRBJ1-2; 11 positions agree with TRBD1. Trimming removed 6 bases from V and 3 bases from J; junction bases left unmatched: 6. This CDR3 has 15 residues. CDR1 MNHNS and CDR2 SASEGT come from the germline V gene. The CDR3: CASRGQGAPDYGYTF. The CDR3 nucleotides read TGTGCCAGCAGAGGACAGGGGGCCCCGGACTATGGCTACACCTTC.

CDR3 nucleotide sequence: TGTGCCACGCAGCAAGAAGACATTTGGGAGACCCAGTACTTC. Its translation is CATQQEDIWETQYF. The genes are TRBV7-2 and TRBJ2-5; D is uncertain. V dropped 10 bases and J dropped 5 bases, with 20 bases sitting between them. This CDR3 has 14 residues. Per germline, CDR1 SGHTA and CDR2 FQGNSA. The full variable domain, in which reference TRBV7-2 and TRBJ2-5 provide the parts outside the CDR3, is GAGVSQSPSNKVTEKGKDVELRCDPISGHTALYWYRQSLGQGLEFLIYFQGNSAPDKSGLPSDRFSAERTGGSVSTLTIQRTQQEDSAVYLCATQQEDIWETQYFGPGTRLLVL.

V usage is TRBV28 and J usage is TRBJ1-2; TRBD1 is a possible D gene (5 bases). Germline V CDR1 and CDR2: MDHEN, SYDVKM. The CDR3 totals 13 residues. Trimming cost V 3 bases and J 8 bases, with 13 bases left between them. The CDR3 loop is CASSLRGARGYTF. CDR3 DNA sequence: TGTGCCAGCAGTTTGAGGGGAGCTCGGGGCTACACCTTC.